Below are 13 T cell receptor beta chains sequenced from a single sample in a study of control samples from healthy donors and cancer patients (dated by TCRdb to about 2020). The library was obtained by the immunoSEQ multiplex PCR assay. Entries here come from immuneACCESS through TCRdb and include only in-frame sequences with V and J called. Some clones fail to appear in such tables; in the studies checked, an unresolved V gene covers under half of the shortfall, and the cause of the remainder is unknown. The sample table contains 150,000 or so clones; only one count was recorded for 94% of them. The ten largest make up 13% of the sample. Sequenced sample: blood. These receptors were collected from a man in his forties or fifties in good health.

Only one count was recorded for this clone. This rearrangement joins TRBV27 to TRBJ2-2, with 8 bases aligning to TRBD2. The CDR3 length is 15 residues. The V gene's germline CDR1 is MNHEY and CDR2 SMNVEV (reference sequence). Trimming took 3 bases from V and 4 from J; bases not matched to a gene: 4. The CDR3 is CASSLAGGITGELFF. The CDR3 DNA reads TGTGCCAGCAGTTTGGCGGGGGGAATCACCGGGGAGCTGTTTTTT.

J is TRBJ2-6 and V is TRBV19; 7 nucleotides align to TRBD1. Germline loops: CDR1 LNHDA, CDR2 SQIVND (reference sequence). The CDR3 extends over 14 amino acids. Losses at the gene ends were 1 base for V and 9 bases for J; bases not matched to a gene: 3. The CDR3 sequence is CASSIGDRLNVLTF. DNA of the CDR3: TGTGCCAGTAGTATAGGGGACAGACTCAACGTCCTGACTTTC.

This clone was seen a single time. The chain links TRBV29-1 to TRBJ2-2; unclear D gene. The CDR3 runs 14 residues. V was trimmed by 4 bases and J by 0 bases, leaving 9 bases between them. Per the germline V gene, CDR1 is SQVTM and CDR2 is ANQGSEA. The CDR3 region has the DNA TGCAGCGTTGTCCCGAACGCGAACACCGGGGAGCTGTTTTTT. Its translation is CSVVPNANTGELFF.

V usage is TRBV9 and J usage is TRBJ2-2, with D possibly TRBD1 on 6 matching bases. Germline loops: CDR1 SGDLS, CDR2 YYNGEE. The CDR3 length is 15 residues. Trimming stripped 0 bases from V and 6 bases from J, with 12 bases between. The CDR3 region has the DNA TGTGCCAGCAGCGTAGACGTCAGGGGATCCGGGGAGCTGTTTTTT. It codes for CASSVDVRGSGELFF. Combining the CDR3 with reference TRBV9 and TRBJ2-2 gives the whole variable domain DSGVTQTPKHLITATGQRVTLRCSPRSGDLSVYWYQQSLDQGLQFLIQYYNGEERAKGNILERFSAQQFPDLHSELNLSSLELGDSALYFCASSVDVRGSGELFFGEGSRLTVL.

This clone was seen a single time. The junction shows a germline mismatch at one end, possibly a read error. Other DNA sequences within the sample encode an identical CDR3. The chain uses TRBV4-1 and TRBJ1-1; D gene ambiguous. Germline lookup yields CDR1 MGHRA and CDR2 YSYEKL. The CDR3 contains 14 residues. CDR3 sequence reads: CASSQDGVNTEAFF. CDR3 bases: TGCGCCAGCAGCCAAGATGGGGTGAACACCGAAGCTTTCTTT.

V and J are TRBV18 and TRBJ1-5, with D possibly TRBD1 on 5 matching bases. The CDR3 length is 13 residues. Germline V gene sequence: CDR1 KGHSH, CDR2 LQKENI. Trimming cost V 6 bases and J 2 bases, with 8 bases left between them. This CDR3 is CASSLTGNQPQHF. The CDR3 DNA is TGTGCCAGCTCGTTGACAGGCAATCAGCCCCAGCATTTT.

J is TRBJ2-7 and V is TRBV15; TRBD1 might be the D (6 bases). The CDR3 contains 12 residues. V lost 3 bases and J 5 bases, leaving 8 bases between the germline ends. Germline CDR1 reads LNHNV; CDR2 reads YYDKDF (reference sequence). The CDR3 bases are TGTGCCACCAGCAGGCACAGGGACGAGCAGTACTTC. Amino acid sequence: CATSRHRDEQYF.

The gene calls are TRBV18 and TRBJ1-4; D gene ambiguous. V was trimmed by 3 bases and J by 2 bases, leaving 13 bases between them. Germline-derived CDR1 and CDR2 are KGHSH and LQKENI. The CDR3 loop spans 16 amino acids. The CDR3 nucleotides are TGTGCCAGCTCACCGCGTGCGGGCAGGACTAATGAAAAACTGTTTTTT. Amino acids: CASSPRAGRTNEKLFF.

This chain joins TRBV28 and TRBJ1-2; 9 bases are a match to TRBD1. The CDR3 extends over 12 amino acids. The germline V gene encodes CDR1 MDHEN and CDR2 SYDVKM. V was clipped by 8 bases and J by 7 bases; unmatched bases: 5. CDR3 sequence reads: CASGGQGLGYTF. The CDR3 DNA reads TGTGCCAGCGGAGGACAGGGGCTTGGCTACACCTTC.

The rearrangement links TRBV7-8 to TRBJ1-1, with TRBD1 as a possible D gene (6 bases). The CDR3 runs 16 residues. V was pared by 2 bases and J by 3 bases, with 16 bases between. CDR1 and CDR2 (germline): SGHVS, FQNEAQ. The CDR3 DNA reads TGTGCCAGCAGCTTAATTATCGCCAGGGGAGACACTGAAGCTTTCTTT. It yields the protein CASSLIIARGDTEAFF.

This chain uses TRBV21-1 with TRBJ2-1; the table calls TRBD1, which could not be checked here. TRBV21-1 has pseudogene status. This CDR3 is 15 amino acids long. The CDR3 nucleotides are TGTGCCAGCAGCAAGGGACAGGGGGCAAACAATGAGCAGTTCTTC. It encodes CASSKGQGANNEQFF.

V usage is TRBV4-1 and J usage is TRBJ1-4; no clear D gene. Germline V gene lookup returns CDR1 MGHRA and CDR2 YSYEKL. Trimming shortened V by 4 bases and J by 4 bases, and 10 bases separated the two germline ends. This CDR3 is 14 amino acids long. This chain's CDR3 is CASSPTVGNEKLFF. CDR3 DNA: TGCGCCAGCAGCCCGACCGTGGGTAATGAAAAACTGTTTTTT.

The chain recombines TRBV2 with TRBJ1-2, with D uncertain. Germline assignment: CDR1 SNHLY and CDR2 FYNNEI. V lost 3 bases and J lost 0, with 17 bases in between. This CDR3 is built from 17 residues. CDR3 sequence reads: CASSDLPWAAANYGYTF. CDR3 nucleotide sequence: TGTGCCAGCAGTGATTTGCCCTGGGCGGCTGCTAACTATGGCTACACCTTC.